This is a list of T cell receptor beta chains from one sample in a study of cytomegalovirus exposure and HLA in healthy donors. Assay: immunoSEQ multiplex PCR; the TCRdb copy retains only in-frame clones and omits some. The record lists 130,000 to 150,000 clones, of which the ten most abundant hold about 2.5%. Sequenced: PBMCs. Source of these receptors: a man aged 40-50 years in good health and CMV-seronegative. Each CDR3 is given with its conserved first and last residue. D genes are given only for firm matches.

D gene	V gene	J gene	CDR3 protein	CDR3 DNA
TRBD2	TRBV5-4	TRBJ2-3	CASSAGGSTDTQYF	TGTGCCAGCAGTGCGGGGGGGAGCACAGATACGCAGTATTTT
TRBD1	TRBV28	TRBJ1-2	CASSLRTGGFQGGYTF	TGTGCCAGCAGTTTAAGGACAGGGGGTTTCCAGGGCGGCTACACCTTC
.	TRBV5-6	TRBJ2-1	CASSSMGGRGEQFF	TGTGCCAGCAGCTCGATGGGGGGACGAGGTGAGCAGTTCTTC
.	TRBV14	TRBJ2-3	CASSPGRGLSDTQYF	TGTGCCAGCAGCCCCGGCCGGGGGTTGTCGGATACGCAGTATTTT
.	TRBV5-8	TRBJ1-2	CASSLEGLQGIYGYTF	TGTGCCAGCAGCTTGGAAGGGCTGCAGGGGATCTATGGCTACACCTTC
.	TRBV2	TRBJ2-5	CASSRVQETQYF	TGTGCCAGCTCTAGAGTACAAGAGACCCAGTACTTC
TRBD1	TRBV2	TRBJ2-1	CASSADRGENEQFF	TGTGCCAGCAGTGCGGACAGGGGAGAGAATGAGCAGTTCTTC
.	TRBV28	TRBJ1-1	CATSQQVPGPEAFF	TGTGCCACCTCTCAACAGGTACCAGGACCTGAAGCTTTCTTT
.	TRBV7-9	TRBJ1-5	CASSDTGLPQHF	TGTGCCAGCAGCGACACAGGGCTGCCCCAGCATTTT
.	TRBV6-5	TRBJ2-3	CASSYRQGGPDTQYF	TGTGCCAGCAGTTACAGGCAGGGAGGTCCAGATACGCAGTATTTT
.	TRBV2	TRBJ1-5	CASSATGEPQHF	TGTGCCAGCAGTGCCACGGGGGAGCCCCAGCATTTT
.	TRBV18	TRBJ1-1	CASFAGALNTEAFF	TGTGCCAGTTTTGCGGGGGCCCTGAACACTGAAGCTTTCTTT
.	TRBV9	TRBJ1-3	CASSAPADDRSGNTIYF	TGTGCCAGCAGCGCTCCTGCGGATGATCGCTCTGGAAACACCATATATTTT
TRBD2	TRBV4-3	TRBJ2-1	CASSQESTGGRNEQLF	TGCGCCAGCAGCCAAGAGTCGACGGGGGGAAGGAATGAGCAGCTCTTC
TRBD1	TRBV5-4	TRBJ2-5	CASSSRTGARETQYF	TGTGCCAGCAGCTCGCGGACAGGGGCCAGAGAGACCCAGTACTTC
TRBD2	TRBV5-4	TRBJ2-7	CASSLVVAGAEEQYF	TGTGCCAGCAGCTTGGTGGTAGCGGGGGCTGAGGAGCAGTACTTC
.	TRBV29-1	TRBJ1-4	CSVEGISTNEKLFF	TGCAGCGTTGAAGGTATCTCAACTAATGAAAAACTGTTTTTT
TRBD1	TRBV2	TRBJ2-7	CASSERVRDRGYEQYF	TGTGCCAGCAGTGAACGGGTTAGGGACAGGGGGTACGAGCAGTACTTC
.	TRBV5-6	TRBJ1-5	CASSLTSQGNQPQHF	TGTGCCAGCAGCTTGACTTCACAGGGCAATCAGCCCCAGCATTTT
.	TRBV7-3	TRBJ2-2	CASSFLNTGELFF	TGTGCCAGCAGCTTCCTGAACACCGGGGAGCTGTTTTTT
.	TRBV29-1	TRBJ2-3	CSVEDPAGYDTQYF	TGCAGCGTTGAAGATCCAGCAGGGTACGATACGCAGTATTTT
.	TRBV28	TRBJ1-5	CASSYPGIPSNQPQHF	TGTGCCAGCAGTTACCCAGGGATTCCGAGCAATCAGCCCCAGCATTTT